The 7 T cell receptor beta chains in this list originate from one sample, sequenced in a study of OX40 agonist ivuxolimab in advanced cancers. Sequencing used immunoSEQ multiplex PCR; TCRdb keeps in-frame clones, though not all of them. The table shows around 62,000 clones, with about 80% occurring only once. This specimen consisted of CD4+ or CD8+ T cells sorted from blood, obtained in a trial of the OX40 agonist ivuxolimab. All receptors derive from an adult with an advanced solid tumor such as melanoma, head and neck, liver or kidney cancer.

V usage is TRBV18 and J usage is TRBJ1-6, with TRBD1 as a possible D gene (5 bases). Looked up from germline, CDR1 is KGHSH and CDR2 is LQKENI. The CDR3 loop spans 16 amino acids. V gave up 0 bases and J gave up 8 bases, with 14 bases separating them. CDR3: CASSPPVRDAHSPLHF. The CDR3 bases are TGTGCCAGCTCACCACCGGTCCGGGACGCCCATTCACCCCTCCACTTT.

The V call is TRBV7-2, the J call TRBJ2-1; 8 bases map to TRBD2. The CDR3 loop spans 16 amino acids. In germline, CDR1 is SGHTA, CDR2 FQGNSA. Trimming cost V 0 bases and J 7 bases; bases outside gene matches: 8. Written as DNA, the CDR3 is TGTGCCAGCAGCTTAGCGTGGAGCGGGAGTGGGAATGAGCAGTTCTTC. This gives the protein CASSLAWSGSGNEQFF.

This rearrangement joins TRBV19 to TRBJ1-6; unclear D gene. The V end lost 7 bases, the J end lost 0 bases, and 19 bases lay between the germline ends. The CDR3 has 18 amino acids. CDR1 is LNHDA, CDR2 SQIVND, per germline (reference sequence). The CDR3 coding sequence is TGTGCCAGTAAACCGCTCGGGGTACAGAGCTCCTATAATTCACCCCTCCACTTT. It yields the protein CASKPLGVQSSYNSPLHF.

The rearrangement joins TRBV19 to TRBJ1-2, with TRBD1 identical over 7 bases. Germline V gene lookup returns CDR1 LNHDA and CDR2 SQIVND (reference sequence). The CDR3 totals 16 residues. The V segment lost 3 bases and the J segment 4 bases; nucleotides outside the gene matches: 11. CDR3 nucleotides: TGTGCCAGTAGTATTTTTCGGGACAGAAGATTCTATGGCTACACCTTC. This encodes CASSIFRDRRFYGYTF.

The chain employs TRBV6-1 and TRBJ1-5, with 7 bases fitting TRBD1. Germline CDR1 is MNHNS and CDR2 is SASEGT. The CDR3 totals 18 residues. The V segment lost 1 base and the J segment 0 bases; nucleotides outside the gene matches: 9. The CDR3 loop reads CASSEGQGPGYSNQPQHF. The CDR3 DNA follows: TGTGCCAGCAGTGAAGGACAGGGCCCTGGGTATAGCAATCAGCCCCAGCATTTT.

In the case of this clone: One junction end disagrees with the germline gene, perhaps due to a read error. The CDR3 region is CASRGASSPLHF. The CDR3 DNA reads TGTGCTAGCAGGGGGGCCTCATCACCCCTCCACTTT. V and J are TRBV7-7 and TRBJ1-6, with TRBD1 identical over 7 bases. The CDR3 covers 12 residues. Germline V lookup: CDR1 SSHAT, CDR2 FNYEAQ (reference sequence). The variable domain in full, with the rest retrieved from reference TRBV7-7 and TRBJ1-6, is GAGVSQSPRYKVTKRGQDVTLRCDPISSHATLYWYQQALGQGPEFLTYFNYEAQPDKSGLPSDRFSAERPEGSISTLTIQRTEQRDSAMYRCASRGASSPLHFGNGTRLTVT.

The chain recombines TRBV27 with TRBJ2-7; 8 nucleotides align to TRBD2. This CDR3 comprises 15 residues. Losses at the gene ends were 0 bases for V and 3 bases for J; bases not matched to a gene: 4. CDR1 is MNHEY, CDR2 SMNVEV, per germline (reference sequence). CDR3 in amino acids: CASSLSSGSGYEQYF. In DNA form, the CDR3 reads TGTGCCAGCAGTTTATCGAGCGGGAGTGGCTACGAGCAGTACTTC.